The 8 T cell receptor beta chains listed next were all sequenced from one sample in a study of human T cells and chemical hapten exposure. Documented time point: pre-sensitization, week 0. Treatment here: therapeutic diphenylcyclopropenone sensitization with weekly scalp DPC. One entry per CDR3 protein results from TCRdb running MiXCR on the RACE reads. The table shows fewer than 300,000 distinct CDR3 sequences, with 7.7% occurring only once. The starting material was whole blood, obtained in connection with sensitization to the hapten diphenylcyclopropenone (DPC). The receptors shown here come from a man between 18 and 35 years old with alopecia areata. Some clones in this sample may be carry-over from other donors' samples.

This clonotype has ten or more counts. The chain links TRBV2 to TRBJ2-2, with TRBD2 matching over 10 bases. With 7 bases clipped from V and 6 bases from J, the junction kept 8 bases outside the gene matches. The germline V gene has CDR1 SNHLY and CDR2 FYNNEI. The CDR3 extends over 15 amino acids. For the CDR3, the DNA is TGTGCCAGCAAGTGGACTAGCGGATCGCCCGGGGAGCTGTTTTTT. As protein: CASKWTSGSPGELFF.

The chain uses TRBV12-3 or TRBV12-4 and TRBJ2-7, with D maybe TRBD2 (6 bases). V was clipped by 8 bases and J by 5 bases, with 16 bases between them. This CDR3 contains 13 residues. The CDR3 loop is CASCLGRNDEQYF. CDR3 DNA: TGTGCCAGCTGTCTCGGGAGAAATGACGAGCAGTACTTC.

The V gene is TRBV29-1, the J gene TRBJ2-7; 7 positions match TRBD1. The V gene end was trimmed by 6 bases and the J gene end by 0 bases; junction bases not matched to a gene: 11. CDR1 and CDR2 (germline): SQVTM, ANQGSEA. The CDR3 is made up of 15 amino acids. CDR3 loop: CSVVRDSRFSYEQYF. Here the CDR3 DNA reads TGCAGCGTGGTTCGGGACAGCCGCTTCTCCTACGAGCAGTACTTC.

This clonotype was found many times. The chain employs TRBV4-1 and TRBJ1-2; D gene unclear. The CDR3 is 13 residues long. Between the trimmed V and J ends, which lost 1 base and 7 bases, there was a span of 10 bases. Germline CDR1 and CDR2: MGHRA and YSYEKL. The CDR3 bases are TGCGCCAGCAGCCAAGTCCCACCGGCTGGCTACACCTTC. Protein: CASSQVPPAGYTF.

The chain is built from TRBV20-1 and TRBJ1-1; D is ambiguous. CDR3 length: 11 residues. The V end lost 3 bases, the J end lost 6 bases, and 8 bases lay between the germline ends. In germline, CDR1 is DFQATT, CDR2 SNEGSKA (reference sequence). The CDR3 reads CSARRGPEAFF. The CDR3 DNA reads TGCAGTGCTAGGCGTGGGCCTGAAGCTTTCTTT.

This clonotype was counted a few times. The chain employs TRBV2 and TRBJ2-1; TRBD1 aligns across 7 bases. The V and J ends lost 7 bases and 5 bases, in that order; junction bases with no gene match: 5. Germline CDR1 and CDR2: SNHLY and FYNNEI. The CDR3 contains 13 residues. The DNA of the CDR3 is TGTGCCAGCATTATGGACAGGAACAATGAGCAGTTCTTC. This encodes CASIMDRNNEQFF.

This clonotype was found many times. This chain uses TRBV5-6 with TRBJ1-1; the D is unclear. V was trimmed by 2 bases and J by 1 base, leaving 6 bases between them. Germline V lookup: CDR1 SGHDT, CDR2 YYEEEE. CDR3 length equals 13 residues. The CDR3 reads CASSLWGNTEAFF. The CDR3 nucleotides read TGTGCCAGCAGCTTATGGGGGAACACTGAAGCTTTCTTT. Complete variable domain (other parts from reference TRBV5-6 and TRBJ1-1): DAGVTQSPTHLIKTRGQQVTLRCSPKSGHDTVSWYQQALGQGPQFIFQYYEEEERQRGNFPDRFSGHQFPNYSSELNVNALLLGDSALYLCASSLWGNTEAFFGQGTRLTVV.

This clonotype was counted many times. This chain uses TRBV5-1 with TRBJ2-5; TRBD1 agrees at 9 bases. CDR1 is SGHRS and CDR2 is YFSETQ in the germline V gene. After removal of 4 bases from V and 0 bases from J, the junction contained 4 bases not matched to a gene. The CDR3 is made up of 15 amino acids. The CDR3 DNA reads TGCGCCAGCAGCAGGGACAGGGTCTACCAAGAGACCCAGTACTTC. Amino acids: CASSRDRVYQETQYF.